These 32 T cell receptor beta chains share one sample of origin, sequenced in a study of blood T cell repertoires in COVID-19. Sequenced by immunoSEQ multiplex PCR; TCRdb stores in-frame clones only, minus some. The sample lists around 290,000 clones, about 88% occurring once. The sample taken for sequencing was PBMCs or T cells enriched from blood (not recorded which). The receptor source for this set is a woman aged 55-70 years in a cohort exposed to, infected with or recovered from COVID-19 (not recorded which).

The rearrangement uses TRBV7-2 and TRBJ1-1, with D perhaps matching TRBD1 (6 bases). Trimming left V 0 bases short and J 5 bases short, with 10 bases between. The CDR3 extends over 14 amino acids. From germline, CDR1 is SGHTA and CDR2 FQGNSA. CDR3 protein: CASSLANRVTEAFF. In DNA, the CDR3 is TGTGCCAGCAGCTTAGCGAACAGGGTTACTGAAGCTTTCTTT.

As concerns this clone: At one end, the junction sequence differs from germline, possibly due to a read error. The chain combines TRBV13 with TRBJ2-1; 13 nucleotides align to TRBD2. The CDR3 covers 16 residues. CDR1 is PRHDT, CDR2 FYEKMQ, per germline (reference sequence). CDR3 DNA sequence: TGTGCCAGCAGCGCCCCGGGCCGACTAGCGGGAGGCATTGCGATCTTC. Encoded protein: CASSAPGRLAGGIAIF.

In DNA form, the CDR3 reads TGTGTTCCCCCGGGGCAGGAGGCTGGGCGGGAGGGAGCCAAAAACATTCAGTACTTC. Its protein is CVPPGQEAGREGAKNIQYF. This chain links TRBV21-1 with TRBJ2-4; the table's D call, TRBD2, has no DNA check behind it. TRBV21-1 is a documented pseudogene. There are 19 residues in the CDR3.

V gene TRBV28 combines with J gene TRBJ2-1; possibly TRBD2 for D (7 bases). The CDR3 is 16 amino acids. Germline V gives CDR1 MDHEN, CDR2 SYDVKM. V gave up 7 bases and J gave up 0 bases, with 16 bases separating them. CDR3 region: CASIVRGRVSYNEQFF. The CDR3 DNA follows: TGTGCCAGCATTGTTAGGGGGAGGGTCTCCTACAATGAGCAGTTCTTC.

This rearrangement joins TRBV19 to TRBJ2-7; maybe TRBD2 (5 bases). This CDR3 is built from 13 residues. V was shortened by 0 bases and J by 6 bases, with 9 bases between the two germline ends. Germline-derived CDR1 and CDR2 are LNHDA and SQIVND (reference sequence). The CDR3 nucleotides read TGTGCCAGTAGTATAGATCTTGAGGGCGAGCAGTACTTC. Encoded protein: CASSIDLEGEQYF.

The chain employs TRBV28 and TRBJ1-5, with D tentatively TRBD1 (5 bases). CDR3 length: 14 residues. Germline-derived CDR1 and CDR2 are MDHEN and SYDVKM. V was pared by 2 bases and J by 9 bases, with 14 bases between. The CDR3 sequence is CASSLPSGSRPQHF. In DNA form, the CDR3 reads TGTGCCAGCAGTTTACCGTCAGGGTCTCGGCCCCAGCATTTT.

The chain has TRBV7-8 and TRBJ2-5, with 11 bases identical to TRBD2. Germline V gene sequence: CDR1 SGHVS, CDR2 FQNEAQ. The CDR3 covers 16 residues. V was pared by 5 bases and J by 4 bases, with 9 bases of the junction left unmatched. The CDR3 nucleotides read TGTGCCAGCAGCCCAATAGCGGGAGGGCCAAGAGAGACCCAGTACTTC. Translated: CASSPIAGGPRETQYF. Full variable domain (remainder filled in from reference TRBV7-8 and TRBJ2-5): GAGVSQSPRYKVAKRGQDVALRCDPISGHVSLFWYQQALGQGPEFLTYFQNEAQLDKSGLPSDRFFAERPEGSVSTLKIQRTQQEDSAVYLCASSPIAGGPRETQYFGPGTRLLVL.

J is TRBJ2-7 and V is TRBV30, with D perhaps matching TRBD1 (8 bases). Trimming left V 2 bases short and J 0 bases short, with 11 bases between. Germline CDR1 reads GTSNPN; CDR2 reads SVGIG (reference sequence). The CDR3 loop spans 14 amino acids. CDR3 residues: CAWSNRGGSYEQYF. The DNA of the CDR3 is TGTGCCTGGAGTAACAGGGGGGGCTCCTACGAGCAGTACTTC.

V is TRBV24-1 and J is TRBJ2-1; 7 nucleotides match TRBD2. Germline V gene sequence: CDR1 KGHDR, CDR2 SFDVKD. The CDR3 spans 14 residues. V lost 6 bases and J lost 5; bases outside the gene matches: 6. CDR3 bases: TGTGCCACCAGTCCCAGCGGGATAGACAATGAGCAGTTCTTC. It specifies CATSPSGIDNEQFF.

The rearrangement links TRBV4-3 to TRBJ1-1; 8 bases fit TRBD1. The CDR3 sequence is 16 residues long. Per germline, CDR1 LGHNA and CDR2 YSLEER. Trimming removed 0 bases from V and 11 bases from J; junction bases left unmatched: 14. CDR3 in amino acids: CASSQDRTRQGSGAFF. The CDR3 bases are TGCGCCAGCAGCCAAGATAGAACGAGACAGGGGAGTGGGGCTTTCTTT.

This chain links TRBV18 with TRBJ2-3, with 7 nucleotides matching TRBD1. This CDR3 spans 15 amino acids. The germline V gene encodes CDR1 KGHSH and CDR2 LQKENI. The V gene end was trimmed by 4 bases and the J gene end by 6 bases; junction bases not matched to a gene: 10. This CDR3 reads CASSLGQAGVDTQYF. CDR3 in DNA: TGTGCCAGCTCACTCGGACAGGCAGGGGTGGATACGCAGTATTTT.

This sequence joins TRBV4-1 and TRBJ2-5; 12 bases are a match to TRBD1. Germline V gives CDR1 MGHRA, CDR2 YSYEKL. V trimming: 6 bases; J trimming: 5 bases; junction bases outside the gene matches: 7. The CDR3 covers 15 residues. The CDR3 DNA is TGCGCCAGCAGGGTGGGACAGGGGGCGACGGAGACCCAGTACTTC. Translation: CASRVGQGATETQYF.

V gene TRBV6-6 combines with J gene TRBJ1-2; TRBD1 aligns across 7 bases. Per the germline V gene, CDR1 is MNHNY and CDR2 is SVGAGI (reference sequence). Trimming took 5 bases from V and 2 from J; bases not matched to a gene: 8. The CDR3 runs 15 residues. The DNA for the CDR3 is TGTGCCAGCAGTAGCCCGACAGGGATCAACTATGGCTACACCTTC. It is translated as CASSSPTGINYGYTF.

The chain links TRBV30 to TRBJ2-7; TRBD1 matches at 7 bases. V was pared by 5 bases and J by 2 bases, with 3 bases of the junction left unmatched. Per the germline V gene, CDR1 is GTSNPN and CDR2 is SVGIG (reference sequence). The CDR3 contains 12 residues. CDR3 region: CAWEQGTYEQYF. The CDR3, as DNA: TGTGCCTGGGAACAGGGGACCTACGAGCAGTACTTC.

The chain joins TRBV7-3 to TRBJ1-6; D may be TRBD1 (5 bases). V was cut by 8 bases and J by 5 bases, with 13 bases left in between. The CDR3 is made up of 14 amino acids. The germline V gene encodes CDR1 SGHTA and CDR2 FQGTGA. CDR3 bases: TGTGCCAGCGGTTGGGGCGTGAATAATTCACCCCTCCACTTT. It encodes CASGWGVNNSPLHF.

This chain uses TRBV30 with TRBJ1-2; 7 positions agree with TRBD1. The CDR3 is 15 amino acids. J gave up 1 base and V 3 bases, and 8 bases lay outside the gene matches. Germline V gene lookup returns CDR1 GTSNPN and CDR2 SVGIG (reference sequence). The CDR3 region has the DNA TGTGCCTGGAGAAAACTGGGACAGTTTAACTATGGCTACACCTTC. The encoded protein is CAWRKLGQFNYGYTF.

The chain has TRBV15 and TRBJ2-7, with 8 bases lining up with TRBD1. The CDR3 runs to 13 residues. CDR1 and CDR2 from the germline V gene are LNHNV and YYDKDF (reference sequence). V shed 5 bases, J shed 2 bases, and the junction held 2 bases outside the gene matches. This CDR3 reads CATSGDRPYEQYF. The CDR3 nucleotides are TGTGCCACCAGCGGGGACAGGCCCTACGAGCAGTACTTC.

The CDR3 protein is CASRRQGGANDSPLHF. The DNA of the CDR3 is TGTGCCAGCAGACGACAGGGTGGGGCTAATGATTCACCCCTCCACTTT. The chain has TRBV5-4 and TRBJ1-6; 7 bases align to TRBD1. Germline values: CDR1 SGHNT, CDR2 YYREEE (reference sequence). This CDR3 has 16 residues. J gave up 8 bases and V 5 bases, and 13 bases lay outside the gene matches.

The CDR3, as DNA: TGTGCCAGCAGTACCCCTAGCGGGAGCTACGCTTACGAGCAGTACTTC. Translation gives CASSTPSGSYAYEQYF. The gene calls are TRBV28 and TRBJ2-7; 10 positions agree with TRBD2. Per the germline V gene, CDR1 is MDHEN and CDR2 is SYDVKM. Losses at the gene ends were 5 bases for V and 4 bases for J; bases not matched to a gene: 11. The CDR3 sequence is 16 residues long. Filled out from reference TRBV28 and TRBJ2-7, the complete variable domain reads DVKVTQSSRYLVKRTGEKVFLECVQDMDHENMFWYRQDPGLGLRLIYFSYDVKMKEKGDIPEGYSVSREKKERFSLILESASTNQTSMYLCASSTPSGSYAYEQYFGPGTRLTVT.

J is TRBJ2-2 and V is TRBV4-2; no clear D gene. Trimming cost V 0 bases and J 6 bases, with 11 bases left between them. This CDR3 spans 15 amino acids. Germline assignment: CDR1 LGHNA and CDR2 YNFKEQ. CDR3 sequence reads: CASSQETRVAGELFF. Here the CDR3 DNA reads TGTGCCAGCAGCCAAGAAACCCGAGTTGCCGGGGAGCTGTTTTTT.

The gene calls are TRBV19 and TRBJ1-3, with D possibly being TRBD1 (6 bases). The V and J ends lost 7 bases and 6 bases respectively, with 16 bases between them. The CDR3 runs to 14 residues. Germline V lookup: CDR1 LNHDA, CDR2 SQIVND (reference sequence). The CDR3 loop reads CASNKIGQTNTIYF. The CDR3 nucleotides read TGTGCCAGTAATAAAATTGGACAGACAAACACCATATATTTT. Full variable domain (missing parts from reference TRBV19 and TRBJ1-3): DGGITQSPKYLFRKEGQNVTLSCEQNLNHDAMYWYRQDPGQGLRLIYYSQIVNDFQKGDIAEGYSVSREKKESFPLTVTSAQKNPTAFYLCASNKIGQTNTIYFGEGSWLTVV.

The chain is built from TRBV11-2 and TRBJ2-5; D perhaps matches TRBD1 (6 bases). CDR1 SGHAT and CDR2 FQNNGV come from the germline V gene. The CDR3 has 15 residues. Trimming stripped 5 bases from V and 2 bases from J, with 15 bases between. CDR3 sequence: CASSLRDTSQETQYF. DNA for the CDR3: TGTGCCAGCAGCCTACGGGACACCTCGCAAGAGACCCAGTACTTC.

The chain is built from TRBV28 and TRBJ1-6; 8 bases match TRBD1. Trimming took 7 bases from V and 5 from J; bases not matched to a gene: 7. This CDR3 is 15 amino acids long. CDR1 and CDR2 from the germline V gene are MDHEN and SYDVKM. DNA for the CDR3: TGTGCCAGCAAAAAAAGACAGGGGAATAATTCACCCCTCCACTTT. Amino acid sequence: CASKKRQGNNSPLHF. Combining the CDR3 with reference TRBV28 and TRBJ1-6 gives the whole variable domain DVKVTQSSRYLVKRTGEKVFLECVQDMDHENMFWYRQDPGLGLRLIYFSYDVKMKEKGDIPEGYSVSREKKERFSLILESASTNQTSMYLCASKKRQGNNSPLHFGNGTRLTVT.

V is TRBV10-1 and J is TRBJ2-7, with TRBD2 matching 12 bases. With 1 base clipped from V and 2 bases from J, the junction kept 6 bases outside the gene matches. The CDR3 is 17 residues long. The germline V gene has CDR1 WNHNN and CDR2 SYGVQD (reference sequence). CDR3 residues: CASSEYRLAGGTYEQYF. The CDR3 nucleotides read TGCGCCAGCAGTGAGTACCGGCTAGCGGGAGGGACCTACGAGCAGTACTTC.

The CDR3 DNA is TGTGCCAGTAGTCTGACAGGATATGCTTTCTTT. Translating it yields CASSLTGYAFF. This rearrangement joins TRBV19 to TRBJ1-1, with D perhaps TRBD1 (6 bases). Trimming shortened V by 5 bases and J by 11 bases, and 12 bases separated the two germline ends. This CDR3 has 11 amino acids. Germline values: CDR1 LNHDA, CDR2 SQIVND (reference sequence).

The chain is built from TRBV9 and TRBJ2-7; D unresolved. This CDR3 is 15 amino acids long. CDR1 SGDLS and CDR2 YYNGEE come from the germline V gene. Trimming took off 3 bases at V and 0 bases at J, with 13 bases between the two ends. The CDR3 sequence: CASSATELSSYEQYF. The DNA of the CDR3 is TGTGCCAGCAGCGCGACGGAGTTGAGCTCCTACGAGCAGTACTTC.

This sequence joins TRBV6-2 or TRBV6-3 and TRBJ2-7; 10 nucleotides align to TRBD2. V lost 5 bases and J lost 6; bases outside the gene matches: 4. The germline CDR1 and CDR2 sequences are MNHEY and SVGEGT. This CDR3 has 13 residues. CDR3 sequence reads: CASSLAGVVEQYF. Here the CDR3 DNA reads TGTGCCAGCAGTCTAGCGGGAGTGGTCGAGCAGTACTTC.

The V and J genes are TRBV29-1 and TRBJ1-1, with a weak D call TRBD1 (5 bases). Germline V gene sequence: CDR1 SQVTM, CDR2 ANQGSEA. Trimming took 0 bases from V and 1 from J, leaving 18 bases between them. This CDR3 has 17 residues. This CDR3 is CSVEERARGNPNTEAFF. The DNA of the CDR3 is TGCAGCGTTGAAGAACGGGCACGGGGGAACCCGAACACTGAAGCTTTCTTT. Complete variable domain (other parts from reference TRBV29-1 and TRBJ1-1): SAVISQKPSRDICQRGTSLTIQCQVDSQVTMMFWYRQQPGQSLTLIATANQGSEATYESGFVIDKFPISRPNLTFSTLTVSNMSPEDSSIYLCSVEERARGNPNTEAFFGQGTRLTVV.

V and J are TRBV23-1 and TRBJ2-6, with 8 bases identical to TRBD1. TRBV23-1 is flagged as an ORF with uncertain function. CDR3 length: 17 residues. With V trimmed by 3 bases and J by 0 bases, 4 bases remained unmatched. CDR3 loop: CASSHGQGYSGANVLTF. CDR3 in DNA: TGCGCCAGCAGTCACGGACAGGGATACTCTGGGGCCAACGTCCTGACTTTC.

V usage is TRBV28 and J usage is TRBJ1-5, with D tentatively TRBD1 (5 bases). Trimming pared 3 bases from V and 7 bases from J, leaving 16 bases between. This CDR3 is built from 15 residues. From germline, CDR1 is MDHEN and CDR2 SYDVKM. DNA for the CDR3: TGTGCCAGCAGTTTCTATACGAGGAGGGACCAGCCCCAGCATTTT. Translated: CASSFYTRRDQPQHF.

This chain links TRBV3-1 (or the pseudogene TRBV3-2) with TRBJ2-3, with 8 bases lining up with TRBD2. The CDR3 sequence is 16 residues long. The V gene's germline CDR1 is LGHDT and CDR2 YNNKEL (reference sequence). V shed 0 bases, J shed 1 base, and the junction held 3 bases outside the gene matches. CDR3: CASSQDSGTRTDTQYF. Written as DNA, the CDR3 is TGTGCCAGCAGCCAAGATAGCGGGACTCGCACAGATACGCAGTATTTT.

The rearrangement uses TRBV29-1 and TRBJ2-1; 8 bases are a match to TRBD2. CDR3 size: 16 residues. Germline loops: CDR1 SQVTM, CDR2 ANQGSEA. The trim removed 6 bases at V and 2 bases at J, leaving 12 bases unmatched. The DNA for the CDR3 is TGCAGCGTCCGCCCTCCTTCTAGCGGGCCCTACAATGAGCAGTTCTTC. Its translation is CSVRPPSSGPYNEQFF.